This TCR beta chain was recovered during a study of OX40 agonist ivuxolimab in advanced cancers. Data came from immunoSEQ multiplex PCR; TCRdb stores just in-frame clones and leaves some out. The sample holds 75,000 to 95,000 clones, around 86% seen once. V lost 0 bases to trimming and J lost 4 bases, with 9 bases between them. The CDR3 contains 14 residues. Germline assignment: CDR1 SGHAT and CDR2 FQNNGV. By its share, this clone is large. This TCR was recovered from an adult with an advanced solid tumor such as melanoma, head and neck, liver or kidney cancer. The chain couples TRBV11-2 to TRBJ1-1; possibly TRBD1 for D (5 bases). Sequenced here: CD4+ or CD8+ T cells sorted from blood, sampled in a trial of the OX40 agonist ivuxolimab. The chain's CDR3 is CASSLDAGLTEAFF. The CDR3 nucleotides are TGTGCCAGCAGCTTAGACGCGGGGCTCACTGAAGCTTTCTTT.